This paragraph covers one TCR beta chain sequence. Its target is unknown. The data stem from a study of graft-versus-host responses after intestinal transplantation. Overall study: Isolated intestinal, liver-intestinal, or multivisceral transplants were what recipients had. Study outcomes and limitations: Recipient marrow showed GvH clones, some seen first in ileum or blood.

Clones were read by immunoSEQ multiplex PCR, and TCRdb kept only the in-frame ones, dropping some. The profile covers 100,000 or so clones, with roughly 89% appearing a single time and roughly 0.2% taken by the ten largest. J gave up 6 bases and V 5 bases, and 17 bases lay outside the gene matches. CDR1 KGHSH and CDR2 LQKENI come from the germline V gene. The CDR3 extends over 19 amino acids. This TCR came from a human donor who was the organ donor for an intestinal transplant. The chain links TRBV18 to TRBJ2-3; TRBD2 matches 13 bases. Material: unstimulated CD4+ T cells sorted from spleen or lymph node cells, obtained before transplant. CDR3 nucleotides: TGTGCCAGCTCAAGAAGGACTAGCGGGGGAACCGGCGGTTCTGATACGCAGTATTTT. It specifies CASSRRTSGGTGGSDTQYF.